A selection of T cell receptor beta chains follows, all from one sample in a study of OX40 agonist ivuxolimab in advanced cancers. Using immunoSEQ multiplex PCR, the repertoire was profiled, and TCRdb retains in-frame clones only, with some absent. The data show 77,000 or so clones, about 93% seen once. Here the sequenced sample was CD4+ or CD8+ T cells sorted from blood, taken in a trial of the OX40 agonist ivuxolimab. The receptor set was obtained from an adult with an advanced solid tumor such as melanoma, head and neck, liver or kidney cancer. The CDR3 runs from the conserved cysteine through the conserved F or W. The D gene is left open where the match is weak. The size field is filled for only some rows; it gives once, few, many or a size class.

j_gene,abundance,v_gene,d_gene,CDR3aa,CDR3nt
TRBJ2-5,.,TRBV1,.,CTSSHSLTNPHTQETQYF,TGCACCAGCAGCCATAGCCTCACGAATCCGCACACTCAAGAGACCCAGTACTTC
TRBJ2-2,.,TRBV5-1,.,CASSLGNTGELFF,TGCGCCAGCAGCTTAGGAAACACCGGGGAGCTGTTTTTT
TRBJ1-1,.,TRBV19,TRBD1,CASSRQGAGAEAFF,TGTGCCAGTAGTAGACAGGGGGCAGGCGCTGAAGCTTTCTTT
TRBJ2-1,.,TRBV18,.,CASSPQGTAYNEQFF,TGTGCCAGCTCACCACAGGGTACGGCGTACAATGAGCAGTTCTTC
TRBJ2-3,.,TRBV18,TRBD2,CASSPLAGGRTDTQYF,TGTGCCAGCTCACCATTAGCGGGGGGGCGCACAGATACGCAGTATTTT
TRBJ2-1,.,TRBV28,TRBD2,CASSPGVAGFNEQFF,TGTGCCAGCAGCCCTGGAGTAGCGGGGTTCAATGAGCAGTTCTTC
TRBJ2-5,.,TRBV28,.,CASSLVGTGGQETQYF,TGTGCCAGCAGCCTTGTAGGCACAGGCGGGCAAGAGACCCAGTACTTC
TRBJ1-2,.,TRBV6-5,TRBD1,CASSSDRRVYGYTF,TGTGCCAGCAGTTCGGACAGGAGAGTCTATGGCTACACCTTC
TRBJ2-7,.,TRBV7-2,TRBD2,CASSPGLAGFGYEQYF,TGTGCCAGCAGCCCCGGACTAGCGGGTTTCGGGTACGAGCAGTACTTC
TRBJ2-1,.,TRBV6-5,TRBD1,CASNKGGQGGNEQFF,TGTGCCAGCAATAAGGGGGGACAGGGTGGGAATGAGCAGTTCTTC
TRBJ2-1,once,TRBV7-7,.,CASSLTAASVQFF,TGTGCCAGCAGCTTAACAGCGGCCAGTGTGCAGTTCTTC
TRBJ2-5,.,TRBV6-6,TRBD2,CASNARPSGGETQYF,TGTGCCAGCAACGCGCGGCCTAGCGGGGGGGAGACCCAGTACTTC
TRBJ1-2,once,TRBV7-2,.,CASSLADVGYGYTF,TGTGCCAGCAGTTTAGCGGATGTAGGCTATGGCTACACCTTC
TRBJ2-7,.,TRBV4-3,TRBD2,CASSHSGLAGAGEQYF,TGCGCCAGCAGCCACTCCGGACTAGCGGGAGCGGGAGAGCAGTACTTC
TRBJ1-2,.,TRBV7-8,.,CASSLRPGVANYGYTF,TGTGCCAGCAGCTTAAGGCCAGGAGTAGCTAACTATGGCTACACCTTC
TRBJ2-7,once,TRBV9,.,CASSVATQAPYEQYF,TGTGCCAGCAGCGTAGCCACCCAGGCCCCCTACGAGCAGTACTTC
TRBJ1-4,.,TRBV6-1,.,CASSEVGGFPNEKLFF,TGTGCCAGCAGTGAAGTTGGCGGGTTTCCTAATGAAAAACTGTTTTTT
TRBJ1-1,.,TRBV2,.,CASSKGTMNTEAFF,TGTGCCAGCAGTAAGGGGACCATGAACACTGAAGCTTTCTTT
TRBJ2-7,.,TRBV6-5,.,CASKLGTATYEQYF,TGTGCCAGCAAACTTGGGACGGCGACCTACGAGCAGTACTTC
TRBJ2-5,.,TRBV14,.,CASSQGVTQYF,TGTGCCAGCAGCCAAGGGGTCACCCAGTACTTC
TRBJ1-6,.,TRBV27,TRBD1,CASSLDRGLNSPLHF,TGTGCCAGCAGTTTAGACAGGGGTTTGAATTCACCCCTCCACTTT
TRBJ2-1,.,TRBV5-1,.,CASTPTIGGEQFF,TGCGCCAGCACCCCGACGATAGGCGGTGAGCAGTTCTTC
TRBJ2-3,once,TRBV7-3,.,CASSFGGLTDTQYF,TGTGCCAGCAGCTTCGGGGGCCTGACAGATACGCAGTATTTT
TRBJ2-2,.,TRBV5-1,.,CASSKVPNTGELFF,TGCGCCAGCAGCAAGGTCCCGAACACCGGGGAGCTGTTTTTT
TRBJ1-3,.,TRBV7-2,TRBD1,CASSSQGSGNTIYF,TGTGCCAGCAGCTCACAGGGGAGTGGAAACACCATATATTTT
TRBJ2-7,.,TRBV28,.,CASAQVSYEQYF,TGTGCCAGCGCCCAGGTTTCCTACGAGCAGTACTTC
TRBJ2-5,.,TRBV29-1,.,CSVRKGAPGETQYF,TGCAGCGTTAGAAAGGGAGCGCCCGGGGAGACCCAGTACTTC
TRBJ2-5,.,TRBV11-2,.,CASSLGTAGAQYF,TGTGCCAGCAGCCTCGGGACCGCCGGGGCCCAGTACTTC
TRBJ1-5,.,TRBV5-1,.,CASSLGGSGQPQHF,TGCGCCAGCAGCTTGGGCGGGTCGGGACAGCCCCAGCATTTT
TRBJ2-7,once,TRBV15,.,CATSRDLVDSYEQYF,TGTGCCACCAGCAGAGACCTCGTGGACAGCTACGAGCAGTACTTC
TRBJ1-2,.,TRBV7-8,.,CASSFQMNYGYTF,TGTGCCAGCAGCTTCCAGATGAACTATGGCTACACCTTC
TRBJ1-1,.,TRBV28,.,CASSLPSGGEGTEAFF,TGTGCCAGCAGTTTACCATCCGGGGGAGAAGGCACTGAAGCTTTCTTT
TRBJ2-1,.,TRBV18,.,CASSSGKGGLGEQFF,TGTGCCAGCTCTTCAGGCAAGGGGGGCTTAGGTGAGCAGTTCTTC
TRBJ2-1,.,TRBV5-1,.,CASSVGSGYNEQFF,TGCGCCAGCAGCGTCGGGAGTGGCTACAATGAGCAGTTCTTC
TRBJ2-1,.,TRBV21-1,.,CASNPGAGCHNEQFF,TGTGCCAGCAACCCGGGGGCAGGGTGCCACAATGAGCAGTTCTTC
TRBJ2-5,few,TRBV11-2,TRBD2,CASSNPGGQETQYF,TGTGCCAGCAGCAACCCGGGGGGCCAAGAGACCCAGTACTTC
TRBJ1-1,.,TRBV5-1,.,CASSLPFDTEAFF,TGTGCCAGCAGCCTACCTTTTGACACTGAAGCTTTCTTT
TRBJ2-1,.,TRBV18,TRBD2,CASSPRLAHNEQFF,TGTGCCAGCTCACCACGACTAGCGCATAATGAGCAGTTCTTC
TRBJ1-4,once,TRBV9,.,CASSVSGGVAVNEKLFF,TGTGCCAGCAGCGTATCCGGGGGGGTCGCCGTAAATGAAAAACTGTTTTTT
TRBJ1-1,once,TRBV6-5,.,CASRRDTEAFF,TGTGCCAGCAGGAGGGACACTGAAGCTTTCTTT
TRBJ1-2,once,TRBV2,.,CASRGPGGNYGYTF,TGTGCCAGCAGGGGGCCGGGGGGAAACTATGGCTACACCTTC
TRBJ1-3,.,TRBV27,.,CASRQQAHSGNTIYF,TGTGCCAGCAGACAACAGGCCCACTCTGGAAACACCATATATTTT
TRBJ1-1,.,TRBV10-3,.,CAISAPGTLENTEAFF,TGTGCCATCAGTGCGCCCGGGACGCTGGAGAACACTGAAGCTTTCTTT
TRBJ1-1,.,TRBV18,.,CASSPQGTEAFF,TGTGCCAGCTCACCACAGGGGACTGAAGCTTTCTTT
TRBJ1-1,.,TRBV6-5,.,CASSDWTYTEAFF,TGTGCCAGCAGTGATTGGACCTACACTGAAGCTTTCTTT
TRBJ1-3,.,TRBV28,.,CASSLLGFSGNTIYF,TGTGCCAGCAGTTTATTAGGCTTCTCTGGAAACACCATATATTTT
TRBJ2-1,.,TRBV28,TRBD1,CASSRQGASSDEQFF,TGTGCCAGCAGTAGACAGGGGGCGAGTAGCGATGAGCAGTTCTTC
TRBJ2-1,.,TRBV10-3,TRBD2,CATSEERGVRGNEQFF,TGTGCCACCTCGGAGGAGCGGGGGGTCAGGGGCAATGAGCAGTTCTTC
TRBJ1-1,.,TRBV6-1,TRBD1,CASSAVTGMNTEAFF,TGTGCCAGCAGTGCCGTGACAGGGATGAACACTGAAGCTTTCTTT
TRBJ1-6,.,TRBV18,.,CASSPFSGTTYNSPLHF,TGTGCCAGCTCACCTTTCTCCGGGACAACCTATAATTCACCCCTCCACTTT
TRBJ2-1,.,TRBV7-2,TRBD2,CASSLGGSGSEQFF,TGTGCCAGCAGCTTAGGCGGGAGCGGGAGTGAGCAGTTCTTC
TRBJ1-4,.,TRBV7-3,TRBD1,CASSPGDSSNEKLFF,TGTGCCAGCAGCCCAGGGGACAGCTCTAATGAAAAACTGTTTTTT
TRBJ1-2,.,TRBV5-4,.,CASSPSSGRPVNYGYTF,TGTGCCAGCAGCCCATCGTCGGGCAGGCCCGTCAACTATGGCTACACCTTC
TRBJ1-5,.,TRBV30,.,CAGGVREPQHF,TGTGCCGGGGGAGTAAGGGAGCCCCAGCATTTT
TRBJ1-3,.,TRBV6-1,.,CASTWGSGNTIYF,TGTGCCAGCACGTGGGGATCTGGAAACACCATATATTTT
TRBJ2-7,.,TRBV25-1,TRBD1,CASSPALGQVPEQYF,TGTGCCAGCAGTCCGGCGTTGGGACAGGTCCCCGAGCAGTACTTC
TRBJ2-7,.,TRBV6-5,TRBD1,CASSYGQGAIGEQYF,TGTGCCAGCAGTTACGGACAGGGGGCGATTGGGGAGCAGTACTTC